These T cell receptor beta chains were read from a single sample in a study of PD-1 blockade in classical Hodgkin lymphoma. Method: immunoSEQ multiplex PCR; TCRdb's copy keeps in-frame clones and lacks some. Among over 25,000 clones listed, just under 80% were seen once. The sequencing here drew on peripheral blood mononuclear cells (PBMCs), taken before the second cycle of nivolumab. All receptors derive from a human donor with classical Hodgkin lymphoma. Each CDR3 is given with its conserved first and last residue. The order of the fields is V gene, D gene, J gene, clone size, CDR3 length, CDR3 DNA, CDR3 protein. A D gene is named only where the DNA matches it firmly. Not every row has a clone size; where given, it reads once, few, many or a size class.

TRBV19	.	TRBJ1-1	few	14	TGTGCCACCAGATATCAGGGGAGCAACACTGAAGCTTTCTTT	CATRYQGSNTEAFF
TRBV28	.	TRBJ2-7	once	13	TGTGCCAGCACTCCCTCCCCTACCTACGAGCAGTACTTC	CASTPSPTYEQYF
TRBV9	.	TRBJ2-1	.	15	TGTGCCAGCAGCGTAGGAGGGAATGGTTACAATGAGCAGTTCTTC	CASSVGGNGYNEQFF
TRBV7-2	TRBD2	TRBJ2-1	.	18	TGTGCCAGCAGCTTCCCCCGGGAGGGACTAGCGGGATACAATGAGCAGTTCTTC	CASSFPREGLAGYNEQFF
TRBV27	.	TRBJ1-4	.	16	TGTGCCAGCAGTTTATTTGATCCAGCAACTAATGAAAAACTGTTTTTT	CASSLFDPATNEKLFF
TRBV6-5	TRBD1	TRBJ1-2	.	15	TGTGCCAGCAGCCAAACTGGGGATAACAGGGGTGGCTACACCTTC	CASSQTGDNRGGYTF
TRBV19	TRBD1	TRBJ1-3	.	15	TGTGCCAGTAGTAACAGGGGGCGAACTGGAAACACCATATATTTT	CASSNRGRTGNTIYF
TRBV19	.	TRBJ1-2	once	13	TGTGCCAGTAGATTGGCGTTCCCCCATGGCTACACCTTC	CASRLAFPHGYTF
TRBV7-9	.	TRBJ2-3	.	15	TGTGCCAGCAGTTCCACAGGGTACGTTGCAGATACGCAGTATTTT	CASSSTGYVADTQYF
TRBV15	TRBD1	TRBJ2-6	.	20	TGTGCCACCAGCAGAGGCCCTCGGGGACAGTCTACCTTTGGGGCCAACGTCCTGACTTTC	CATSRGPRGQSTFGANVLTF
TRBV7-2	.	TRBJ1-5	few	15	TGTGCCAGCAGCTTAGGCGCGACACAAAATCAGCCCCAGCATTTT	CASSLGATQNQPQHF
TRBV7-2	.	TRBJ2-7	few	15	TGTGCCAGCAGCTTGGAAGGAGGGGCGCCCTACGAGCAGTACTTC	CASSLEGGAPYEQYF
TRBV5-1	.	TRBJ2-5	.	13	TGCGCCAGCAGCTTGGCCGCAGGAGAGACCCAGTACTTC	CASSLAAGETQYF
TRBV9	.	TRBJ1-6	.	15	TGTGCCAGCAGCAACGGGGGACGGGGAGATTCACCCCTCCACTTT	CASSNGGRGDSPLHF
TRBV10-1	.	TRBJ1-2	once	18	TGCGCCAGCAGGAGCCTTAGTGGGGGGGGGACGGTTAAGAATGGCTACACCTTC	CASRSLSGGGTVKNGYTF
TRBV9	.	TRBJ2-3	.	14	TGTGCCAGCAGCGTAGAGGCAGGGGCAGATACGCAGTATTTT	CASSVEAGADTQYF
TRBV15	.	TRBJ1-4	.	21	TGTGCCACCAGCAGACCTGTAACTCAGGGGATTGATTATAGCGATTGGGAAAAACTGTTTTTT	CATSRPVTQGIDYSDWEKLFF
TRBV27	TRBD1	TRBJ2-5	.	16	TGTGCCAGCAGTTTCCGAACCGGGACAGGTCAAGAGACCCAGTACTTC	CASSFRTGTGQETQYF
TRBV2	.	TRBJ2-1	.	13	TGTGCCAGCAGTAAACGTGAGACCGGTGAGCAGTTCTTC	CASSKRETGEQFF
TRBV7-8	.	TRBJ2-1	.	12	TGTGCCAGCAGCGGGTGGGACAATGAGCAGTTCTTC	CASSGWDNEQFF
TRBV19	.	TRBJ1-3	.	13	TGTGCCAGTAGTATAGATCCGGGAAACACCATATATTTT	CASSIDPGNTIYF
TRBV7-7	.	TRBJ2-5	.	15	TGTGCCAGCAGCTTAGGGGGGACGTATTTGGAGACCCAGTACTTC	CASSLGGTYLETQYF
TRBV6-4	TRBD1	TRBJ1-2	few	13	TGTGCCAGCAGTCCTGACAGGGCTGGAGGCTACACCTTC	CASSPDRAGGYTF
TRBV21-1	.	TRBJ2-5	.	17	TGTGCCAGCAGCGCTCGGACTAGCGGGGGGTTCAAAGAGACCCAGTACTTC	CASSARTSGGFKETQYF
TRBV11-2	.	TRBJ2-1	.	11	TGTGCCAGCAGCTTAGTGTCTGAGCAGTTCTTC	CASSLVSEQFF
TRBV2	.	TRBJ1-2	.	13	TGTGCCAGCATTACTGGGGGTGTATCTGGCTACACCTTC	CASITGGVSGYTF
TRBV15	TRBD1	TRBJ2-1	.	15	TGTGCCACCAGCAGGGCGGGACAGGGAGGCAATGAGCAGTTCTTC	CATSRAGQGGNEQFF
TRBV6-6	.	TRBJ2-2	.	13	TGTGCCAGCAGGGTAGGGGACACCGGGGAGCTGTTTTTT	CASRVGDTGELFF
TRBV7-2	.	TRBJ1-2	.	14	TGTGCCAGCAGCCAACTGGTACGGGGCCGCGACTACACCTTC	CASSQLVRGRDYTF
TRBV5-6	.	TRBJ2-1	.	16	TGTGCCAGCAGCTTGCTCTCAGGGAGATTTAACAATGAGCAGTTCTTC	CASSLLSGRFNNEQFF
TRBV7-8	.	TRBJ1-3	.	14	TGTGCCAGCACGGGCGGGAGCTCTGGAAACACCATATATTTT	CASTGGSSGNTIYF
TRBV7-2	.	TRBJ1-2	.	15	TGTGCCAGCGGACAACGGGACGGATTCGACTATGGCTACACCTTC	CASGQRDGFDYGYTF
TRBV7-9	.	TRBJ2-3	.	16	TGTGCCAGCAGCCGAAACGTCGGGATCCGCACAGATACGCAGTATTTT	CASSRNVGIRTDTQYF
TRBV10-3	TRBD2	TRBJ2-1	.	16	TGTGCCATCAGTGAGAGACTAGCGGGACCTTACAATGAGCAGTTCTTC	CAISERLAGPYNEQFF
TRBV6-5	TRBD2	TRBJ2-3	.	16	TGTGCCAGCAGTTATCTTGGACTAGCGGGTGGGGATACGCAGTATTTT	CASSYLGLAGGDTQYF
TRBV6-5	TRBD2	TRBJ2-1	.	15	TGTGCCAGCAGCCCCGGGACTAGCGGTAGGAATGAGCAGTTCTTC	CASSPGTSGRNEQFF
TRBV28	.	TRBJ2-7	.	13	TGTGCCAGCAGACGGGACGGAACCTACGAGCAGTACTTC	CASRRDGTYEQYF
TRBV11-2	.	TRBJ1-3	.	14	TGTGCCAGCAGCTTAGCGGGATTCGGAAACACCATATATTTT	CASSLAGFGNTIYF
TRBV7-9	.	TRBJ1-1	.	13	TGTGCCAGCAGCTTTGAGGGAAGTACTGAAGCTTTCTTT	CASSFEGSTEAFF
TRBV14	.	TRBJ2-7	.	12	TGTGCCAGCAGCCAAGAGATCTACGAGCAGTACTTC	CASSQEIYEQYF